This is a list of T cell receptor beta chains from one sample in a study of CD8 T cells in ankylosing spondylitis. TCRdb re-derived calls from the 5' RACE reads in MiXCR, one entry per CDR3 protein. The table has about 140,000 distinct CDR3 sequences, about 8% seen once. Sequences were obtained from synovial fluid, either unsorted or a sorted T cell fraction (not recorded which). The origin of the receptors is a male donor with ankylosing spondylitis. The CDR3 runs from the conserved cysteine through the conserved F or W. The D gene is left open where the match is weak. Clone size is given for some rows only: seen once, a few or many times, or a class if the clone is expanded.

j_call: TRBJ2-1
d_call: .
clone_size: .
v_call: TRBV9
cdr3_nt: TGTGCCAGCAGCGTAGGACAGCCAGGGGAGCAGTTCTTC
cdr3_aa: CASSVGQPGEQFF

j_call: TRBJ2-2
d_call: .
clone_size: many
v_call: TRBV7-2
cdr3_nt: TGTGCCAGCAGCTTAGGGCGGAACACCGGGGAGCTGTTTTTT
cdr3_aa: CASSLGRNTGELFF

j_call: TRBJ1-5
d_call: .
clone_size: few
v_call: TRBV20-1
cdr3_nt: TGCAGTGCTAGTAGGGACGGACAGATCAATCAGCCCCAGCATTTT
cdr3_aa: CSASRDGQINQPQHF

j_call: TRBJ2-4
d_call: TRBD1
clone_size: few
v_call: TRBV20-1
cdr3_nt: TGCAGTGCTATAGACAGGGGGGACATTCAGTACTTC
cdr3_aa: CSAIDRGDIQYF

j_call: TRBJ2-1
d_call: TRBD1
clone_size: few
v_call: TRBV4-2
cdr3_nt: TGTGCCAGCAGCCAAGGGGACAGGGGCAATGAGCAGTTCTTC
cdr3_aa: CASSQGDRGNEQFF

j_call: TRBJ2-7
d_call: TRBD2
clone_size: .
v_call: TRBV6-5
cdr3_nt: TGTGCCAGCAGTTACGGTTCCCGCGGGGGGGCCTTATACGAGCAGTACTTC
cdr3_aa: CASSYGSRGGALYEQYF

j_call: TRBJ2-7
d_call: .
clone_size: .
v_call: TRBV9
cdr3_nt: TGTGCCAGCAGCGTAGGCGGGGGCACTAGCTTCTACGAGCAGTACTTC
cdr3_aa: CASSVGGGTSFYEQYF

j_call: TRBJ1-4
d_call: .
clone_size: .
v_call: TRBV11-1
cdr3_nt: TGTGCCAGCAGCTACAGGAGTAATGAAAAACTGTTTTTT
cdr3_aa: CASSYRSNEKLFF

j_call: TRBJ1-2
d_call: .
clone_size: many
v_call: TRBV20-1
cdr3_nt: TGCAGTGCTAGCGCGGGGCCGGCCTATGGCTACACCTTC
cdr3_aa: CSASAGPAYGYTF

j_call: TRBJ2-7
d_call: .
clone_size: many
v_call: TRBV6-5
cdr3_nt: TGTGCCAGCAGTTTGACCGGCCGCTCCTACGAGCAGTACTTC
cdr3_aa: CASSLTGRSYEQYF

j_call: TRBJ2-7
d_call: .
clone_size: .
v_call: TRBV4-3
cdr3_nt: TGCGCCAGCAGCCCCCGGGAGACTGACAAATGGCAGTACTTC
cdr3_aa: CASSPRETDKWQYF

j_call: TRBJ2-1
d_call: .
clone_size: few
v_call: TRBV30
cdr3_nt: TGTGCCTGGAAGTCCTCCCAGGGCAGCTCCTACAATGAGCAGTTCTTC
cdr3_aa: CAWKSSQGSSYNEQFF

j_call: TRBJ2-4
d_call: .
clone_size: .
v_call: TRBV5-1
cdr3_nt: TGCGCCAGCAGCTTGGGTGACATTCAGTACTTC
cdr3_aa: CASSLGDIQYF

j_call: TRBJ1-1
d_call: .
clone_size: many
v_call: TRBV5-1
cdr3_nt: TGCGCCAGCAGCACGGGATCCCAAGGGAACACTGAAGCTTTCTTT
cdr3_aa: CASSTGSQGNTEAFF

j_call: TRBJ1-1
d_call: .
clone_size: .
v_call: TRBV20-1
cdr3_nt: TGCAGTGCCAGGAAATTCCAGACTTCTGTAGGAGCTTTCTTT
cdr3_aa: CSARKFQTSVGAFF

j_call: TRBJ2-3
d_call: .
clone_size: .
v_call: TRBV29-1
cdr3_nt: TGCAGCGTTGGAGGGGGATTCACAGATACGCAGTATTTT
cdr3_aa: CSVGGGFTDTQYF

j_call: TRBJ1-3
d_call: .
clone_size: many
v_call: TRBV7-2
cdr3_nt: TGTGCCAGCAACGGAACGGGACTCCCCTCTGGAAACACCATATATTTT
cdr3_aa: CASNGTGLPSGNTIYF

j_call: TRBJ2-1
d_call: .
clone_size: few
v_call: TRBV2
cdr3_nt: TGTGCCAGCAGCACTAGCACCAATGAGCAGTTCTTC
cdr3_aa: CASSTSTNEQFF

j_call: TRBJ2-3
d_call: .
clone_size: many
v_call: TRBV27
cdr3_nt: TGTGCCAGCAGTTTATCTCGGCACTACACAGATACGCAGTATTTT
cdr3_aa: CASSLSRHYTDTQYF

j_call: TRBJ2-3
d_call: .
clone_size: many
v_call: TRBV7-2
cdr3_nt: TGTGCCAGCAGCTTATCAGGGGACACAGATACGCAGTATTTT
cdr3_aa: CASSLSGDTDTQYF

j_call: TRBJ1-2
d_call: .
clone_size: few
v_call: TRBV20-1
cdr3_nt: TGCAGTGCAAAGATAGACTATGGCTACACCTTC
cdr3_aa: CSAKIDYGYTF

j_call: TRBJ2-5
d_call: .
clone_size: many
v_call: TRBV3-1
cdr3_nt: TGTGCCAGCAGCCCTCGGGGAACTAACGAAGAGACCCAGTACTTC
cdr3_aa: CASSPRGTNEETQYF

j_call: TRBJ1-2
d_call: .
clone_size: .
v_call: TRBV20-1
cdr3_nt: TGCAGTGCTAGAAACGGCTATGGCTACACCTTC
cdr3_aa: CSARNGYGYTF

j_call: TRBJ1-4
d_call: .
clone_size: few
v_call: TRBV18
cdr3_nt: TGTGCCAGCTCACCACCCGGCGAAAAACTGTTTTTT
cdr3_aa: CASSPPGEKLFF